These 2 T cell receptor beta chains share one sample of origin, sequenced in a study of T cell responses to AZD1222 COVID-19 vaccine. Some clones are missing from TCRdb's copy, which holds only in-frame ones; the method was immunoSEQ multiplex PCR. The table shows around 180,000 clones, with 87% occurring only once. The sample consisted of peripheral blood, taken on day 0 of MenACWY control vaccination. The receptors shown here come from an adult in good health.

The rearrangement uses TRBV28 and TRBJ2-3; D call uncertain. The CDR3 covers 14 residues. V was clipped by 9 bases and J by 2 bases, with 15 bases between them. Germline assignment: CDR1 MDHEN and CDR2 SYDVKM. CDR3 residues: CASVQFGDTDTQYF. The CDR3, as DNA: TGTGCCAGTGTTCAATTTGGAGACACAGATACGCAGTATTTT.

This chain connects TRBV7-3 to TRBJ1-1, with a tentative D call TRBD1 (5 bases). Germline values: CDR1 SGHTA, CDR2 FQGTGA. The CDR3 is 13 amino acids. The germline V and J ends were trimmed by 4 bases and 4 bases, with 10 bases remaining between them. CDR3 amino acids: CASSYHGGTEAFF. As DNA, the CDR3 is TGTGCCAGCAGCTACCACGGGGGCACTGAAGCTTTCTTT. The variable domain in full, completed from reference TRBV7-3 and TRBJ1-1, reads GAGVSQTPSNKVTEKGKYVELRCDPISGHTALYWYRQSLGQGPEFLIYFQGTGAADDSGLPNDRFFAVRPEGSVSTLKIQRTERGDSAVYLCASSYHGGTEAFFGQGTRLTVV.